The 11 T cell receptor beta chains presented below share a single source sample, sequenced in a study of blood T cell repertoires in COVID-19. Clones were read by immunoSEQ multiplex PCR, and TCRdb kept only the in-frame ones, dropping some. Of about 210,000 clones in the sample, 70% to 90% were seen once. The sequencing sample was made of PBMCs or T cells enriched from blood (not recorded which). All receptors derive from a woman aged 25 to 39 who had been exposed to COVID-19.

The chain couples TRBV30 to TRBJ1-2; no reliable D call. V lost 0 bases and J lost 2, with 13 bases in between. The CDR3 contains 15 residues. From germline, CDR1 is GTSNPN and CDR2 SVGIG (reference sequence). CDR3 sequence: CAWSVDDIPNYGYTF. The DNA of the CDR3 is TGTGCCTGGAGTGTAGACGACATCCCCAACTATGGCTACACCTTC.

As concerns this clone: Within the sample, other DNA sequences also encode this same CDR3. The genes are TRBV6-5 and TRBJ2-7; 10 nucleotides line up with TRBD1. This CDR3 is 15 amino acids long. Germline assignment: CDR1 MNHEY and CDR2 SVGAGI. Trimming removed 2 bases from V and 2 bases from J; junction bases left unmatched: 3. The CDR3 region is CASSYRDRGTYEQYF. The CDR3 DNA sequence: TGTGCCAGCAGTTACCGGGACAGGGGTACCTACGAGCAGTACTTC.

The chain employs TRBV14 and TRBJ2-2, with 8 bases lining up with TRBD1. Losses at the gene ends were 1 base for V and 1 base for J; bases not matched to a gene: 2. The CDR3 extends over 16 amino acids. Germline CDR1 is SGHDN and CDR2 is FVKESK. The CDR3 DNA sequence: TGTGCCAGCAGCCAAGGACAGGGGCGGAACACCGGGGAGCTGTTTTTT. Protein: CASSQGQGRNTGELFF. The whole variable domain, remainder taken from reference TRBV14 and TRBJ2-2, is EAGVTQFPSHSVIEKGQTVTLRCDPISGHDNLYWYRRVMGKEIKFLLHFVKESKQDESGMPNNRFLAERTGGTYSTLKVQPAELEDSGVYFCASSQGQGRNTGELFFGEGSRLTVL.

The chain carries TRBV27 and TRBJ1-5, with D unclear. Trimming took off 6 bases at V and 5 bases at J, with 11 bases between the two ends. The CDR3 length is 13 residues. Germline V gives CDR1 MNHEY, CDR2 SMNVEV (reference sequence). This CDR3 reads CASSPAGYQPQHF. The CDR3 DNA reads as TGTGCCAGCAGCCCGGCGGGGTATCAGCCCCAGCATTTT.

The chain joins TRBV18 to TRBJ2-5, with D possibly being TRBD1 (5 bases). V lost 3 bases, J lost 4 bases, and 9 bases lay in between. Per germline, CDR1 KGHSH and CDR2 LQKENI. The CDR3 loop spans 13 amino acids. The CDR3 spells CASSPVRGETQYF. In nucleotides, the CDR3 is TGTGCCAGCTCACCGGTTAGGGGAGAGACCCAGTACTTC.

This clone is a singleton in its sample. The sample has other DNA sequences that encode this CDR3 too. CDR3 in DNA: TGCGCCAGCAGCTTCGGACAGGGGGATGAAAAACTGTTTTTT. It is translated as CASSFGQGDEKLFF. The chain combines TRBV5-1 with TRBJ1-4, with 10 bases fitting TRBD1. The junction had 1 base not matched to a gene; V was cut back by 2 bases and J by 6 bases. The germline V gene encodes CDR1 SGHRS and CDR2 YFSETQ. CDR3 length: 14 residues.

In this sample, this clone turned up once. V and J are TRBV11-3 and TRBJ2-1; 7 bases agree with TRBD1. V shed 2 bases and J 7 bases; nucleotides not matched to a gene: 2. The length of the CDR3 is 13 residues. Per the germline V gene, CDR1 is SGHNT and CDR2 is YENEEA. In nucleotides, the CDR3 is TGTGCCAGCAGCTTAATCAGGGGGAATGAGCAGTTCTTC. This sequence encodes CASSLIRGNEQFF.

The rearrangement links TRBV7-8 to TRBJ2-7; 7 bases agree with TRBD1. The CDR3 totals 13 residues. The germline V gene has CDR1 SGHVS and CDR2 FQNEAQ. Trimming removed 4 bases from V and 2 bases from J; junction bases left unmatched: 2. This chain's CDR3 is CASSYRGTYEQYF. The CDR3 DNA sequence: TGTGCCAGCAGCTACAGGGGAACCTACGAGCAGTACTTC.

The chain uses TRBV28 and TRBJ1-1, with D possibly matching TRBD1 (5 bases). CDR3 length: 12 amino acids. Germline assignment: CDR1 MDHEN and CDR2 SYDVKM. Trimming cost V 6 bases and J 3 bases, with 8 bases left between them. The CDR3 loop reads CASRGGDTEAFF. The DNA for the CDR3 is TGTGCCAGCAGGGGGGGGGACACTGAAGCTTTCTTT.

V usage is TRBV20-1 and J usage is TRBJ2-7, with D possibly matching TRBD2 (7 bases). CDR1 is DFQATT, CDR2 SNEGSKA, per germline (reference sequence). The CDR3 runs 13 residues. V lost 3 bases, J lost 7 bases, and 16 bases lay in between. The CDR3 loop reads CSASRGGRREQYF. The CDR3 region has the DNA TGCAGTGCTAGTAGGGGGGGCCGGCGGGAGCAGTACTTC.

The chain has TRBV18 and TRBJ1-6; 9 nucleotides agree with TRBD1. CDR1 and CDR2 from the germline V gene are KGHSH and LQKENI. V shed 4 bases and J 6 bases; nucleotides not matched to a gene: 1. There are 14 residues in the CDR3. The CDR3 here is CASSRQGVNSPLHF. Written as DNA, the CDR3 is TGTGCCAGCTCACGACAGGGGGTTAATTCACCCCTCCACTTT. Supplemented by reference TRBV18 and TRBJ1-6, the full variable domain reads NAGVMQNPRHLVRRRGQEARLRCSPMKGHSHVYWYRQLPEEGLKFMVYLQKENIIDESGMPKERFSAEFPKEGPSILRIQQVVRGDSAAYFCASSRQGVNSPLHFGNGTRLTVT.